The 29 T cell receptor beta chains given below trace back to one sample, sequenced in a study of T cells in Graves' hyperthyroidism and ophthalmopathy. Amplified regions were TCR beta CDR3 sequences from RNA transcripts. TCR CDR3 underwent first-round RT-PCR with the HTBI primer set. TCRdb reprocessed the multiplex PCR reads with MiXCR, giving one entry per CDR3 protein. The profile shows roughly 840,000 distinct CDR3 sequences, 35% to 45% of them singletons. Input material: blood. The source of these receptors is a man aged 18 to 30 with Graves' hyperthyroidism.

This rearrangement joins TRBV29-1 to TRBJ2-7; unclear D gene. Germline-derived CDR1 and CDR2 are SQVTM and ANQGSEA. V was shortened by 7 bases and J by 5 bases, with 18 bases between the two germline ends. The CDR3 consists of 13 residues. The CDR3 coding sequence is TGCAGCGCCTCGGGTATGGATGGAGACGAGCAGTACTTC. It yields the protein CSASGMDGDEQYF.

V usage is TRBV4-1 and J usage is TRBJ2-5; 11 bases fit TRBD2. CDR1 is MGHRA and CDR2 is YSYEKL in the germline V gene. CDR3 length: 18 residues. The V gene end was trimmed by 3 bases and the J gene end by 1 base; junction bases not matched to a gene: 10. The CDR3 DNA is TGCGCCAGCAGCCACTACCCTTTTAGCGGGGGGGCCCAAGAGACCCAGTACTTC. It specifies CASSHYPFSGGAQETQYF.

This clonotype was counted at least ten times. V usage is TRBV7-2 and J usage is TRBJ1-2; D is unclear. This CDR3 contains 15 residues. The V gene's germline CDR1 is SGHTA and CDR2 FQGNSA. The V gene lost 8 bases and the J gene lost 4 bases, with 20 bases spanning the gap. The CDR3 sequence: CASRAYLDSFYGYTF. The CDR3 nucleotides read TGTGCCAGCCGCGCTTACCTGGATTCATTCTATGGCTACACCTTC.

This clonotype was observed at least ten times. V is TRBV25-1 and J is TRBJ2-5, with a tentative D call TRBD2 (6 bases). The ends were cut back, 4 bases at V and 5 bases at J, with 11 bases in the middle. CDR1 is MGHDK and CDR2 is SYGVNS in the germline V gene. The CDR3 covers 13 residues. CDR3 bases: TGTGCCAGCAGTGGAGGGGACTGGGAGACCCAGTACTTC. Translated: CASSGGDWETQYF. The complete variable domain, with remaining parts taken from reference TRBV25-1 and TRBJ2-5, reads EADIYQTPRYLVIGTGKKITLECSQTMGHDKMYWYQQDPGMELHLIHYSYGVNSTEKGDLSSESTVSRIRTEHFPLTLESARPSHTSQYLCASSGGDWETQYFGPGTRLLVL.

The V call is TRBV6-6, the J call TRBJ1-1, with 7 positions matching TRBD1. The germline gives CDR1 MNHNY, CDR2 SVGAGI (reference sequence). The CDR3 extends over 13 amino acids. Trimming took 6 bases from V and 3 from J; bases not matched to a gene: 4. CDR3 nucleotides: TGTGCCAGCAGAGTCGACAGGGACACTGAAGCTTTCTTT. It translates to CASRVDRDTEAFF.

Worth noting for this clonotype: Since a much larger clone is just one base distant, this may be a read error. The chain recombines TRBV10-3 with TRBJ1-1; D perhaps matches TRBD1 (5 bases). CDR3 length: 13 amino acids. Trimming stripped 10 bases from V and 6 bases from J, with 18 bases between. Germline loops: CDR1 ENHRY, CDR2 SYGVKD. CDR3 residues: CATRGQGEAEAFF. The CDR3 DNA reads as TGTGCCACCCGAGGGCAGGGAGAGGCTGAAGCTTTCTTT.

In its sample, this clonotype was seen many times. The chain is built from TRBV2 and TRBJ1-6; TRBD1 aligns across 9 bases. The CDR3 runs to 13 residues. Unmatched junction bases numbered 5, after V lost 9 bases and J lost 8 bases. Germline V gene data show CDR1 as SNHLY and CDR2 as FYNNEI. As DNA, the CDR3 is TGTGCCAGGGGGGACAGGGTTGATTCACCCCTCCACTTT. As protein: CARGDRVDSPLHF.

This chain joins TRBV5-8 and TRBJ2-5; unclear D gene. CDR3 length equals 13 residues. V lost 0 bases and J 3 bases, leaving 6 bases between the germline ends. Germline loops: CDR1 SGHTS, CDR2 YDEGEE. The CDR3 coding sequence is TGTGCCAGCAGCTTGGACACAAAAGAGACCCAGTACTTC. Its protein product is CASSLDTKETQYF.

The V and J genes are TRBV7-9 and TRBJ2-7; tentative D call: TRBD2 (6 bases). CDR1 SEHNR and CDR2 FQNEAQ come from the germline V gene (reference sequence). The CDR3 runs 15 residues. V lost 6 bases and J lost 2, with 17 bases in between. The CDR3 loop reads CASSPGLQIAYEQYF. CDR3 bases: TGTGCCAGCAGTCCGGGACTCCAGATCGCCTACGAGCAGTACTTC.

The chain has TRBV20-1 and TRBJ2-5; tentative D call: TRBD2 (6 bases). CDR1 and CDR2 (germline): DFQATT, SNEGSKA (reference sequence). The CDR3 is 16 amino acids. The V and J ends lost 3 bases and 3 bases respectively, with 20 bases between them. The CDR3 sequence is CSARTDGGDSEETQYF. In nucleotides, the CDR3 is TGCAGTGCTAGGACAGACGGCGGGGATTCCGAAGAGACCCAGTACTTC.

Only a few counts were recorded for this clonotype. The chain uses TRBV12-3 or TRBV12-4 and TRBJ2-7; the match to TRBD2 covers 9 bases. CDR3 size: 14 residues. Trimming cost V 5 bases and J 0 bases; bases outside gene matches: 2. The chain's CDR3 is CASSSGGTSYEQYF. The CDR3 DNA reads TGTGCCAGCAGTAGCGGGGGGACCTCCTACGAGCAGTACTTC.

The V gene is TRBV25-1, the J gene TRBJ2-5; TRBD2 matches at 8 bases. From germline, CDR1 is MGHDK and CDR2 SYGVNS. The CDR3 has 16 residues. With V trimmed by 6 bases and J by 5 bases, 14 bases remained unmatched. The CDR3 bases are TGTGCCAGCAGCGTAGAGGGAGCGGGGGTAGGGGAGACCCAGTACTTC. Its translation: CASSVEGAGVGETQYF.

The V gene is TRBV7-9, the J gene TRBJ2-7; 11 bases fit TRBD2. With V trimmed by 5 bases and J by 5 bases, 8 bases remained unmatched. The germline V gene has CDR1 SEHNR and CDR2 FQNEAQ (reference sequence). The CDR3 has 15 residues. CDR3 nucleotide sequence: TGTGCCAGCAGCCTCCTAGCGGGGGGCCCCAACGAGCAGTACTTC. It is translated as CASSLLAGGPNEQYF.

Regarding this clonotype: At one of its ends the junction is not consistent with the germline gene, which may arise from a read error. The chain employs TRBV9 and TRBJ2-6; 8 positions agree with TRBD1. This CDR3 region has 17 residues. CDR1 SGDLS and CDR2 YYNGEE come from the germline V gene. CDR3 bases: TGTGCCAGCAGCCGACGGGACAGGAACTCTGGGGCCAACGTCCCGACTTTC. Translated, it gives CASSRRDRNSGANVPTF.

This sequence joins TRBV7-9 and TRBJ2-7; possibly TRBD1 for D (5 bases). The V gene lost 3 bases and the J gene lost 3 bases, with 15 bases spanning the gap. The germline CDR1 and CDR2 sequences are SEHNR and FQNEAQ (reference sequence). CDR3 length: 15 residues. The CDR3 is CASSLWGREFYEQYF. The CDR3 nucleotides read TGTGCCAGCAGCTTGTGGGGCAGGGAATTCTACGAGCAGTACTTC.

This clonotype was counted ten times or more. The chain has TRBV25-1 and TRBJ1-3; D remains unclear. CDR1 is MGHDK, CDR2 SYGVNS, per germline. The CDR3 has 14 amino acids. Trimming took off 2 bases at V and 2 bases at J, with 7 bases between the two ends. The chain's CDR3 is CASSEPGAGNTIYF. In nucleotides, the CDR3 is TGTGCCAGCAGTGAACCTGGGGCTGGAAACACCATATATTTT.

The rearrangement joins TRBV9 to TRBJ1-6; 7 bases fit TRBD1. Per the germline V gene, CDR1 is SGDLS and CDR2 is YYNGEE. V lost 4 bases, J lost 8 bases, and 3 bases stayed unmatched. There are 13 residues in the CDR3. Written as DNA, the CDR3 is TGTGCCAGCAGCCGGGACAGATATTCACCCCTCCACTTT. This gives the protein CASSRDRYSPLHF.

This sequence joins TRBV6-5 and TRBJ1-4, with TRBD1 matching 7 bases. Unmatched junction bases numbered 4, after V lost 0 bases and J lost 3 bases. The germline V gene encodes CDR1 MNHEY and CDR2 SVGAGI. CDR3 size: 16 residues. CDR3: CASSYSIGQANEKLFF. The CDR3 nucleotides read TGTGCCAGCAGTTACTCGATCGGACAGGCTAATGAAAAACTGTTTTTT.

At least ten counts were recorded for this clonotype. The chain is built from TRBV20-1 and TRBJ1-1; TRBD1 aligns across 8 bases. V lost 5 bases to trimming and J lost 1 base; unmatched junction nucleotides: 3. The CDR3 covers 13 residues. Germline values: CDR1 DFQATT, CDR2 SNEGSKA (reference sequence). The CDR3 loop reads CSALGTGNTEAFF. The CDR3, as DNA: TGCAGTGCTCTCGGGACAGGGAACACTGAAGCTTTCTTT.

The chain recombines TRBV28 with TRBJ1-2, with a possible D match to TRBD1 (6 bases). Germline V gene sequence: CDR1 MDHEN, CDR2 SYDVKM. The length of the CDR3 is 14 residues. Trimming took off 2 bases at V and 3 bases at J, with 10 bases between the two ends. The CDR3 protein is CASSLPGAHYGYTF. The CDR3, as DNA: TGTGCCAGCAGTTTACCGGGGGCTCACTATGGCTACACCTTC.

The chain carries TRBV5-4 and TRBJ2-7, with a tentative D call TRBD2 (6 bases). Trimming pared 3 bases from V and 0 bases from J, leaving 10 bases between. There are 14 residues in the CDR3. The germline gives CDR1 SGHNT, CDR2 YYREEE (reference sequence). The chain's CDR3 is CASSSLDYSYEQYF. DNA for the CDR3: TGTGCCAGCAGCTCCTTGGACTACTCCTACGAGCAGTACTTC.

In its sample, this clonotype was seen many times. CDR3 DNA sequence: TGCAGTGTCTACAATGGAGATCAGCCCCAGCATTTT. Protein sequence: CSVYNGDQPQHF. The chain links TRBV20-1 to TRBJ1-5, with D unclear. The CDR3 is made up of 12 amino acids. Germline V gene lookup returns CDR1 DFQATT and CDR2 SNEGSKA (reference sequence). Deletions cut 7 bases from V and 5 bases from J, with 12 bases between.

This clonotype showed up just a few times. This chain uses TRBV5-1 with TRBJ2-5, with D tentatively TRBD1 (5 bases). CDR3 size: 16 residues. Per the germline V gene, CDR1 is SGHRS and CDR2 is YFSETQ. V lost 3 bases, J lost 2 bases, and 17 bases lay in between. Here the CDR3 DNA reads TGCGCCAGCAGCTCACCACGCAGCCAGGGACAAGAGACCCAGTACTTC. Its protein product is CASSSPRSQGQETQYF.

The genes are TRBV7-6 and TRBJ2-3; 8 bases line up with TRBD2. Germline-derived CDR1 and CDR2 are SGHVS and FNYEAQ. CDR3 length: 12 amino acids. V trimming: 3 bases; J trimming: 10 bases; junction bases outside the gene matches: 3. The CDR3 region has the DNA TGTGCCAGCAGCTTCGAGCGGGGGCCGCAGTATTTT. Its translation: CASSFERGPQYF.

This clonotype was counted between two and nine times. Germline and junction disagree at one end, which may indicate a read error. The chain uses TRBV5-1 and TRBJ1-4; perhaps TRBD1 as D (5 bases). Looked up from germline, CDR1 is SGHRS and CDR2 is YFSETQ. The CDR3 has 16 amino acids. CDR3 in DNA: TGCGCCAGCAACTTGGGGGATCGGAGGACTAATGAAAAACTGTTTTTT. Translating gives CASNLGDRRTNEKLFF.

V usage is TRBV7-2 and J usage is TRBJ2-7, with a weak D call TRBD2 (5 bases). Trimming removed 5 bases at V and 3 bases at J, with 17 bases between. Germline CDR1 is SGHTA and CDR2 is FQGNSA. CDR3 length equals 15 residues. DNA for the CDR3: TGTGCCAGCAGCCAAGATCATGCGGGCAGCTACGAGCAGTACTTC. As protein: CASSQDHAGSYEQYF.

This clonotype was seen ten or more times. The chain combines TRBV24-1 with TRBJ1-5; TRBD1 might be the D (5 bases). Trimming removed 4 bases from V and 6 bases from J, with 18 bases in between. The CDR3 spans 16 residues. Per germline, CDR1 KGHDR and CDR2 SFDVKD. CDR3 sequence (DNA): TGTGCCACCAGTGAGGGGGGACTCGCGGGTGCTCAGCCCCAGCATTTT. Translated: CATSEGGLAGAQPQHF.

The V gene is TRBV7-8, the J gene TRBJ2-7; no definite D call. The CDR3 is 15 amino acids. Trimming took 4 bases from V and 0 from J, leaving 13 bases between them. Germline V lookup: CDR1 SGHVS, CDR2 FQNEAQ. The DNA of the CDR3 is TGTGCCAGCAGCTCAGAGGCATCTAGCTCCTACGAGCAGTACTTC. It codes for CASSSEASSSYEQYF.

The V and J genes are TRBV2 and TRBJ2-7, with a tentative D call TRBD2 (6 bases). Germline CDR1 reads SNHLY; CDR2 reads FYNNEI. Trimming pared 3 bases from V and 3 bases from J, leaving 18 bases between. CDR3 length: 16 residues. DNA for the CDR3: TGTGCCAGCAGTGAGGGATCTAGCGAGACGGTCTACGAGCAGTACTTC. This codes for CASSEGSSETVYEQYF.